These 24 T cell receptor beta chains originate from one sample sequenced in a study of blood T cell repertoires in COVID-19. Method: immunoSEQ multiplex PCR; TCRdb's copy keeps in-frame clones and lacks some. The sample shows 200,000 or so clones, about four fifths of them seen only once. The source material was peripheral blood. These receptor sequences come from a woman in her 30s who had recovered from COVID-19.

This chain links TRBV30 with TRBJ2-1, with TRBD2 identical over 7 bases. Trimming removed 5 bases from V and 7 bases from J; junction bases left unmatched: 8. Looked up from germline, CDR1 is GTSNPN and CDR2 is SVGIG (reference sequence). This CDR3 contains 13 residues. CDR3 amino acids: CAWEKTSANEQFF. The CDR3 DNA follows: TGTGCCTGGGAGAAAACTAGCGCTAATGAGCAGTTCTTC.

CDR3 amino acids: CASSLGRAAFF. In nucleotides, the CDR3 is TGTGCCAGCAGCTTGGGCAGGGCCGCTTTCTTT. The chain has TRBV5-5 and TRBJ1-1; tentatively, D is TRBD1 (5 bases). The CDR3 covers 11 residues. V lost 0 bases and J 11 bases, leaving 8 bases between the germline ends. The germline gives CDR1 SGHKS, CDR2 YYEKEE (reference sequence).

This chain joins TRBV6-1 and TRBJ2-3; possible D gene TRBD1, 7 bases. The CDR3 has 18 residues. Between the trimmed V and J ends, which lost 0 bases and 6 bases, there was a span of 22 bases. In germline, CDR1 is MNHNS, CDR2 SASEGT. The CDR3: CASSEANTGAGGWDTQYF. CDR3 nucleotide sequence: TGTGCCAGCAGTGAAGCGAACACAGGGGCTGGAGGGTGGGATACGCAGTATTTT.

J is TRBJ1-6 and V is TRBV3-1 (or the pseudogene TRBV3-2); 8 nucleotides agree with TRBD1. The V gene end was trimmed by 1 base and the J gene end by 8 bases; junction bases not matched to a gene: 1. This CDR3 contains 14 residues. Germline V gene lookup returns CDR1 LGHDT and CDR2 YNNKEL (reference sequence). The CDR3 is CASSQAGGDSPLHF. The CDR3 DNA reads TGTGCCAGCAGCCAAGCAGGGGGCGATTCACCCCTCCACTTT.

CDR3 coding DNA: TGTGCCTGGAGTCCCGGGACAGACTATGGCTACACCTTC. It translates to CAWSPGTDYGYTF. The chain has TRBV30 and TRBJ1-2; 7 bases are shared with TRBD1. The V segment lost 2 bases and the J segment 3 bases; nucleotides outside the gene matches: 3. Per germline, CDR1 GTSNPN and CDR2 SVGIG (reference sequence). The CDR3 totals 13 residues.

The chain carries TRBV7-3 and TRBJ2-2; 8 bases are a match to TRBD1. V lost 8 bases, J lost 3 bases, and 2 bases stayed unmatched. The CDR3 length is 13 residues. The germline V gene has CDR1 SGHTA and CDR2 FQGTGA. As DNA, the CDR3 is TGTGCCAGCCAGGGGGCCGACACCGGGGAGCTGTTTTTT. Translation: CASQGADTGELFF. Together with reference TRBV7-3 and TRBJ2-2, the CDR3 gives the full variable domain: GAGVSQTPSNKVTEKGKYVELRCDPISGHTALYWYRQSLGQGPEFLIYFQGTGAADDSGLPNDRFFAVRPEGSVSTLKIQRTERGDSAVYLCASQGADTGELFFGEGSRLTVL.

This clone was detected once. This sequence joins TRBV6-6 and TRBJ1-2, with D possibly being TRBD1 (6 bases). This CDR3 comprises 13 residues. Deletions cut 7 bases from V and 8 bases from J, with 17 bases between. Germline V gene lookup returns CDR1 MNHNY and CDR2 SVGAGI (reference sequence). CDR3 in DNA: TGTGCCAGCACCAAAGGGGGTGGTTGGGGCTACACCTTC. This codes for CASTKGGGWGYTF.

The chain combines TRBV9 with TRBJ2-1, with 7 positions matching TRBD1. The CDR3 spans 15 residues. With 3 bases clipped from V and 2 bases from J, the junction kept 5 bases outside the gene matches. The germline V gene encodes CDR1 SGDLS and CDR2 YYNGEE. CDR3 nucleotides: TGTGCCAGCAGCGGTGGGACAGCAGCCTACAATGAGCAGTTCTTC. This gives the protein CASSGGTAAYNEQFF.

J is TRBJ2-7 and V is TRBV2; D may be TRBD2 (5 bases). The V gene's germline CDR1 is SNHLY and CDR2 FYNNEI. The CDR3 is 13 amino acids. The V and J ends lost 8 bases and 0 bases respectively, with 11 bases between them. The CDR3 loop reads CASERRSSYEQYF. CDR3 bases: TGTGCCAGCGAGCGGAGGAGCTCCTACGAGCAGTACTTC.

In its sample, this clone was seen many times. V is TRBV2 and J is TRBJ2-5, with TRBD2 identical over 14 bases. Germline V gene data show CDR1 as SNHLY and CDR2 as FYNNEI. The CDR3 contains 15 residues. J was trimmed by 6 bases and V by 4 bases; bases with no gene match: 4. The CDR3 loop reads CASSGGTSGSQTQYF. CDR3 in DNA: TGTGCCAGCAGTGGTGGGACTAGCGGGAGTCAGACCCAGTACTTC.

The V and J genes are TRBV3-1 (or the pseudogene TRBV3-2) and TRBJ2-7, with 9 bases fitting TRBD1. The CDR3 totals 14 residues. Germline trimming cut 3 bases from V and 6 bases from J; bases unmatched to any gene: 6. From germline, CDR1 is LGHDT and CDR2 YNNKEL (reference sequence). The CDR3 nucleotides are TGTGCCAGCAGCCAGGGACAGGGAAGGGGCGAGCAGTACTTC. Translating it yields CASSQGQGRGEQYF.

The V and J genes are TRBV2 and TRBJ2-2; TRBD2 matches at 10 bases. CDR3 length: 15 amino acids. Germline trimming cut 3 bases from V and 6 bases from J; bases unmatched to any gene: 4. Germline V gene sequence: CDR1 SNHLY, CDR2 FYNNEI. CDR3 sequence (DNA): TGTGCCAGCAGTGAGAGCGGGAGGGCCGCCGGGGAGCTGTTTTTT. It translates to CASSESGRAAGELFF. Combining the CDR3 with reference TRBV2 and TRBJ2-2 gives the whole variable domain EPEVTQTPSHQVTQMGQEVILRCVPISNHLYFYWYRQILGQKVEFLVSFYNNEISEKSEIFDDQFSVERPDGSNFTLKIRSTKLEDSAMYFCASSESGRAAGELFFGEGSRLTVL.

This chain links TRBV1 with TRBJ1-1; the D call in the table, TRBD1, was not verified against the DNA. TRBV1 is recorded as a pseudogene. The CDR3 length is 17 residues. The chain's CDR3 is CTSSQLRDKRMNTEAFF. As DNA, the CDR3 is TGCACCAGCAGCCAACTACGGGACAAGCGTATGAACACTGAAGCTTTCTTT.

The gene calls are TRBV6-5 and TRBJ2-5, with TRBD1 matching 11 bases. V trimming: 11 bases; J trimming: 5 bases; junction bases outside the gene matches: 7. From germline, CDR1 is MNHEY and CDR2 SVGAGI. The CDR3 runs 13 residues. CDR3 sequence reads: CACGQGAWETQYF. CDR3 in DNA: TGTGCCTGCGGACAGGGGGCTTGGGAGACCCAGTACTTC.

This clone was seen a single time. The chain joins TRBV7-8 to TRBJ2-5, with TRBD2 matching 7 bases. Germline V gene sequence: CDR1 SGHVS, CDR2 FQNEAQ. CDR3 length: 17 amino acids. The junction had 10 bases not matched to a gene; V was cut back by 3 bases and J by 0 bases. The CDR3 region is CASSLAAGTTYQETQYF. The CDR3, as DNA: TGTGCCAGCAGCTTGGCTGCGGGGACTACGTACCAAGAGACCCAGTACTTC.

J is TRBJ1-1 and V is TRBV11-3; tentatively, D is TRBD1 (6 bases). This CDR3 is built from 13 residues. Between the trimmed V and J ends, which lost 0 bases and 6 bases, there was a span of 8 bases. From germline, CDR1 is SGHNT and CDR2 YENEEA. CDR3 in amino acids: CASSLDEGAEAFF. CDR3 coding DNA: TGTGCCAGCAGCTTAGATGAGGGGGCTGAAGCTTTCTTT.

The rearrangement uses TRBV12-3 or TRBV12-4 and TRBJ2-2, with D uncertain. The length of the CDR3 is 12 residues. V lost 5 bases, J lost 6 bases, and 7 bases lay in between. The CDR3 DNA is TGTGCCAGCAGTACCTCGGCCGGGGAGCTGTTTTTT. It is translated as CASSTSAGELFF.

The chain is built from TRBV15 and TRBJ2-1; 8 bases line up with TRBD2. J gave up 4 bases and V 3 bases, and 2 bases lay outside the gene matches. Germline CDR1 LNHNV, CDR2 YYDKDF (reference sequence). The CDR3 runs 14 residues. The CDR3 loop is CATSRLAGYNEQFF. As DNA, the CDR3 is TGTGCCACCAGCAGGTTAGCGGGATACAATGAGCAGTTCTTC.

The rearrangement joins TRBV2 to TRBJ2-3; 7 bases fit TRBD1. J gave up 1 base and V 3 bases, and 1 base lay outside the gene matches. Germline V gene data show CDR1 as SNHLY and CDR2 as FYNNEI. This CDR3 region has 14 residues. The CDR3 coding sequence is TGTGCCAGCAGTGATCAGGGGGGCACAGATACGCAGTATTTT. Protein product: CASSDQGGTDTQYF.

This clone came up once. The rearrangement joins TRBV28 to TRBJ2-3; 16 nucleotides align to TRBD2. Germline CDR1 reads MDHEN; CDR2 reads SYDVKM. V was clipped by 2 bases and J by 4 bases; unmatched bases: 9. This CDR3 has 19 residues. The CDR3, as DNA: TGTGCCAGCAGTTTACTTGGGACTAGCGGGAGGGCCCGCCCAGATACGCAGTATTTT. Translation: CASSLLGTSGRARPDTQYF. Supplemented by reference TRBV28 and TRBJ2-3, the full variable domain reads DVKVTQSSRYLVKRTGEKVFLECVQDMDHENMFWYRQDPGLGLRLIYFSYDVKMKEKGDIPEGYSVSREKKERFSLILESASTNQTSMYLCASSLLGTSGRARPDTQYFGPGTRLTVL.

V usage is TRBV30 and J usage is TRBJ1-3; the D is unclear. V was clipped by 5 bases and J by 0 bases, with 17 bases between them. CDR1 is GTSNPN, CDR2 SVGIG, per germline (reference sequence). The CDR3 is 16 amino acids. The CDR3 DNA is TGTGCCTGGCGACGAAGCGGGAGCTCCTCTGGAAACACCATATATTTT. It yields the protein CAWRRSGSSSGNTIYF.

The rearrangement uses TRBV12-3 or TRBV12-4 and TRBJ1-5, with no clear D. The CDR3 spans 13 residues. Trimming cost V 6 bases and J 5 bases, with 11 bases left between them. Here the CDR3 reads CASSPGSDQPQHF. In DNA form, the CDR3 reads TGTGCCAGCAGCCCAGGATCAGATCAGCCCCAGCATTTT.

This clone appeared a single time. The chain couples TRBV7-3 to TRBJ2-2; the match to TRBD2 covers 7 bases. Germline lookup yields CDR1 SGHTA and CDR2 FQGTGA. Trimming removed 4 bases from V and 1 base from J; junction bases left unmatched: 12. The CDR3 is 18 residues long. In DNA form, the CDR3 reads TGTGCCAGCAGCTCCCCCGGAGGGGCGGGGGAGAACACCGGGGAGCTGTTTTTT. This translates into CASSSPGGAGENTGELFF.

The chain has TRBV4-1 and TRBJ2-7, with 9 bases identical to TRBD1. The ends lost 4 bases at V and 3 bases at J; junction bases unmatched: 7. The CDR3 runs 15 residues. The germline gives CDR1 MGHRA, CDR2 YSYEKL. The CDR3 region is CASSLRQGQGYEQYF. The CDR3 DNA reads TGCGCCAGCAGCCTCCGTCAGGGACAGGGCTACGAGCAGTACTTC.